A selection of T cell receptor beta chains follows, all from one sample in a study of cytomegalovirus exposure and HLA in healthy donors. Profiling relied on immunoSEQ multiplex PCR, and the TCRdb table lists in-frame clones only, not all of them. The sample lists 120,000 or so clones; about 80% were seen once. Sample: PBMCs. These receptors originate from a man aged 35-49 years in good health and CMV-seronegative. Each CDR3 is given without its conserved first and last residue. Fields, in order: D gene, V gene, J gene, CDR3 protein. A D gene is named only where the DNA matches it firmly.

>TRBD1|TRBV2|TRBJ1-1
ASQNRGPEAF
>NA|TRBV30|TRBJ1-6
AWSKGGPRGSGYSPLH
>NA|TRBV5-1|TRBJ2-1
ASSLWAGRFSYNEQF
>TRBD1|TRBV6-1|TRBJ1-4
ASSEMSGGREKLF
>TRBD1|TRBV6-6|TRBJ2-1
ASSFGTGDEQF
>TRBD2|TRBV4-1|TRBJ2-7
ASSRLAGGGSYEQY
>NA|TRBV19|TRBJ2-7
ASSMVPPGDYEQY
>TRBD1|TRBV25-1|TRBJ1-2
ASSEAGGYGYT
>NA|TRBV29-1|TRBJ1-3
SVDSGVGNTIY
>TRBD1|TRBV27|TRBJ1-4
ASSLSGTGYEKLF
>TRBD2|TRBV19|TRBJ2-1
ASSREGLSINNEQF
>NA|TRBV4-2|TRBJ2-5
ASSQGARETQY
>NA|TRBV19|TRBJ1-4
ATSEWATNEKLF
>TRBD1|TRBV7-3|TRBJ2-3
ASSYGTAPTDTQY
>NA|TRBV27|TRBJ2-6
ASSLTWSGANVLT
>NA|TRBV7-9|TRBJ1-6
ASSFPGEYSPLH
>TRBD1|TRBV7-9|TRBJ2-5
ASSQQGAKETQY